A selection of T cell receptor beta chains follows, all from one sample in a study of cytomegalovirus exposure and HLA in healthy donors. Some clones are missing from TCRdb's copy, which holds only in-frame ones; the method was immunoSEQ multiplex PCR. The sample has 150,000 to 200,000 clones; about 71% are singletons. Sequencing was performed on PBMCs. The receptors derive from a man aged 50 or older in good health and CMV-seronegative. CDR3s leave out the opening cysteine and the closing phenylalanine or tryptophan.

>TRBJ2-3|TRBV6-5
ASRVQGGADTQY
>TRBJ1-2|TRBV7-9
ASSPRGTGYGYT
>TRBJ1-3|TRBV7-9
ASSLEVRVAGNTIY
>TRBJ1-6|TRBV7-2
ASSLKERAGGRNSPLH
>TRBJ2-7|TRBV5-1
ASSLGVTGAREQY
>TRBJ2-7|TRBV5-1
ASSRSSVPYEQY
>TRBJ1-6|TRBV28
ASSPSYNSPLH
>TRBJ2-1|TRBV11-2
ASSLWTSESSYNEQF
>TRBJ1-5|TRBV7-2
ASRFRGGGNQPQH
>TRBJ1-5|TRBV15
ATSRTGDNQPQH
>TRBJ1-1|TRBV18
ASSPTDRAMNTEAF
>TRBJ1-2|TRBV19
ASSIELSGGTGYT
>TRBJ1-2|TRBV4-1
ASGRTGRLDGYT
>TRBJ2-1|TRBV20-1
SAEENNEQF
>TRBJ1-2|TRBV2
ASVMGAYGYT
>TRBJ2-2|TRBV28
ASSPGRLSGELF
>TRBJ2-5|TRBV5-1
ASSLQGQGQETQY
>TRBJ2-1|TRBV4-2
ASSQVLAGGSSYNEQF
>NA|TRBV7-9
ASSLTGTYEQY
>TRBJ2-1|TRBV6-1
ASSELLAGSYNEQF
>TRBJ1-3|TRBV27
ASSLREGAGNTIY
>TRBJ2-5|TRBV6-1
ASSEEAGGPETQY
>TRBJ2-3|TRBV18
ASLLAGGPITSTDTQY
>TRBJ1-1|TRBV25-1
ASSEVGAPLYEAF
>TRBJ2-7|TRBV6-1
ASSEAPGTGSYEQY
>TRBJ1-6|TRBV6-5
ASTITSSYNSPLH
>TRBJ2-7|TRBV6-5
ASSKLRDSSYEQY
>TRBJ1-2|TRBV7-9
ASSFLGQGDGYT
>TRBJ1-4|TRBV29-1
SARTGGNEKLF
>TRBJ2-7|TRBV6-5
ASSRAGEWYEQY
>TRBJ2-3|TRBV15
ATSRSSGFLH
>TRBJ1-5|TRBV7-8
ASSSPRDNNQPQH
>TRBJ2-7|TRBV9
ASSVAGHSYEQY
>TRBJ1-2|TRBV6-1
ASSAGTGVSNYGYT
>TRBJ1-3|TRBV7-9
ASSSSGTTGNTIY
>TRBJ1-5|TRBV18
ASSLGVGATKGNQPQH
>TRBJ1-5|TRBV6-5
ASSAGGISNQPQH
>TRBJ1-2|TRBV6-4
ASSDSPGGLSGYT
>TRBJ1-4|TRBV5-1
ASSLGQGNEKLF
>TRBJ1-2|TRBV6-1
ASSEAGQGAGYGYT
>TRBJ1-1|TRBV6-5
ASSYGAGQVNTEAF
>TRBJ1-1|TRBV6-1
ASSEGPVSGALNTEAF
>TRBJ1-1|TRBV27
ASNAGTANTEAF
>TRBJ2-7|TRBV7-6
ASSPALTGGIDEQY
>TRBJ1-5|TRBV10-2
ASSDPTGSSNQPQH
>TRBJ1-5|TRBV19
ATKGALNQPQH
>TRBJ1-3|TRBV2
ASSWGQGNTIY
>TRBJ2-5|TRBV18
ASSRAGETQY
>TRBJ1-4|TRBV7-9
ASSSRIAGATNEKLF